This TCR beta chain was recovered during a study of blood T cell repertoires in COVID-19. The V end was cut by 8 bases, the J end by 3 bases, with 13 bases between. CDR3 size: 13 residues. Per germline, CDR1 KGHSH and CDR2 LQKENI. Profiling relied on immunoSEQ multiplex PCR, and the TCRdb table lists in-frame clones only, not all of them. The sample has 300,000 to 400,000 clones; 86% are singletons. The V call is TRBV18, the J call TRBJ1-1; a weak D match, TRBD1 (5 bases). The source is a woman in her sixties or seventies with COVID-19, enrolled during active disease. Sample: peripheral blood. CDR3 in DNA: TGTGCCAGCACCACTGCGGGGGACACTGAAGCTTTCTTT. Protein sequence: CASTTAGDTEAFF.